This T cell receptor (beta chain) was sequenced in a study of T-cell memory formation after mild COVID-19. Overall study context: Clusters of TCRs were largely donor specific.

It was 5'RACE with constant-segment primers that produced the TCR alpha and TCR beta cDNA libraries, which carried sample barcodes and UMIs. TCRdb fed the 5' RACE reads into MiXCR, producing one record per CDR3 protein. Found here are 350,000 to 450,000 distinct CDR3 sequences, 13% to 15% of them singletons; the top ten hold around a fifth. Notes on the study in general: Clones that shrank (day 15 to 85) were balanced CD4/CD8, whereas later expanders leaned CD4+.

Turning to this clonotype: The antigen is undetermined.

Losses at the gene ends were 4 bases for V and 5 bases for J; bases not matched to a gene: 19. The germline V gene encodes CDR1 SGHRS and CDR2 YFSETQ. CDR3 length: 18 residues. Sequencing used PBMCs or a T cell subset sorted from them (not recorded which). This sequence joins TRBV5-1 and TRBJ1-2, with 8 bases aligning to TRBD1. This receptor was obtained from a man aged 18 to 30 who had mild COVID-19 (a few samples of this study predate the infection). Cell type and time point are not known. The CDR3 sequence: CASSRGFDRGSGWYGYTF. The DNA of the CDR3 is TGCGCCAGCAGCCGCGGTTTCGACAGGGGATCAGGGTGGTATGGCTACACCTTC.